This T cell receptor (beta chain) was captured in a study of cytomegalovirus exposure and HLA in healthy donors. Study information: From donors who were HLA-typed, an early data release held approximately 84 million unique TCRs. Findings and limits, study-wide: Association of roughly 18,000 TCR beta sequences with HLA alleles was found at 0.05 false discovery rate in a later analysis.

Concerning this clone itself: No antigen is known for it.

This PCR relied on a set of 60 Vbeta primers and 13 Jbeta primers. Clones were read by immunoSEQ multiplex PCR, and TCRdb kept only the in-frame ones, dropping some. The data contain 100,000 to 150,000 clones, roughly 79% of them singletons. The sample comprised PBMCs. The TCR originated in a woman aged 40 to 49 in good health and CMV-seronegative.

CDR3 nucleotides: TGCGCCAGCAGCTATTCAAGCGGGGGGTCCTCGCCGGCCTCCCAGTACTTC. Its protein is CASSYSSGGSSPASQYF. This chain uses TRBV5-1 with TRBJ2-5, with 9 bases matching TRBD2. CDR3 length equals 17 residues. V was pared by 3 bases and J by 9 bases, with 18 bases of the junction left unmatched. Germline V lookup: CDR1 SGHRS, CDR2 YFSETQ.